The 22 T cell receptor beta chains below come from one sample, sequenced in a study of spatial heterogeneity in lung cancer. The study's findings and limits: Higher tumor mutation counts went along with higher counts of expanded intratumoral alpha and beta TCRs.

Antigens of these TCRs are unknown. TCRdb reanalysed the 5' RACE reads using MiXCR and keeps one entry per CDR3 protein. The table lists about 20,000 distinct CDR3 sequences, roughly 7% of them singletons, with around 20% in the top ten. Time point: sample taken at primary tumor resection. The material was lung tumor tissue, obtained at surgery. Receptor source: a female donor with early-stage non-small cell lung cancer.

This clonotype was recorded many times. The chain joins TRBV9 to TRBJ1-1, with a weak D call TRBD1 (5 bases). Trimming took off 1 base at V and 1 base at J, with 5 bases between the two ends. The germline gives CDR1 SGDLS, CDR2 YYNGEE. The CDR3 has 13 residues. CDR3 amino acids: CASSVQGNTEAFF. CDR3 sequence (DNA): TGTGCCAGCAGCGTACAGGGGAACACTGAAGCTTTCTTT.

This clonotype was detected a few times. This chain links TRBV20-1 with TRBJ2-4, with D possibly matching TRBD1 (5 bases). V shed 0 bases and J shed 1 base, with 13 bases lying between them. This CDR3 contains 16 residues. The germline V gene has CDR1 DFQATT and CDR2 SNEGSKA (reference sequence). CDR3 sequence: CSARDGGRVAKNIQYF. In DNA form, the CDR3 reads TGCAGTGCTAGAGATGGTGGCAGGGTGGCCAAAAACATTCAGTACTTC.

This clonotype was counted ten times or more. The chain is built from TRBV6-1 and TRBJ2-7; 8 positions match TRBD1. There are 12 residues in the CDR3. CDR1 and CDR2 from the germline V gene are MNHNS and SASEGT. V dropped 6 bases and J dropped 5; count of bases not matched to a gene: 3. CDR3 bases: TGTGCCAGCAGCGCGACAGGGGACGAGCAGTACTTC. As protein: CASSATGDEQYF.

This clonotype qualifies as medium-sized. The chain is built from TRBV4-1 and TRBJ2-3; maybe TRBD2 (6 bases). Germline V CDR1 and CDR2: MGHRA, YSYEKL. This CDR3 comprises 14 residues. The V end was cut by 4 bases, the J end by 4 bases, with 12 bases between. The CDR3 reads CASSLPTSPDTQYF. As DNA, the CDR3 is TGCGCCAGCAGCCTTCCGACTAGTCCAGATACGCAGTATTTT.

The rearrangement joins TRBV27 to TRBJ2-6, with D tentatively TRBD1 (5 bases). V was shortened by 5 bases and J by 8 bases, with 16 bases between the two germline ends. This CDR3 is 15 amino acids long. Germline V gene lookup returns CDR1 MNHEY and CDR2 SMNVEV (reference sequence). CDR3 sequence reads: CASSLRAGTPNVLTF. The CDR3 bases are TGTGCCAGCAGTCTCAGGGCAGGAACTCCCAACGTCCTGACTTTC.

The V and J genes are TRBV4-2 and TRBJ1-3; D is unclear. Germline CDR1 reads LGHNA; CDR2 reads YNFKEQ. Trimming cost V 0 bases and J 0 bases, with 9 bases left between them. The CDR3 contains 16 residues. The CDR3 DNA reads TGTGCCAGCAGCCAAGAGTGGCAGAACTCTGGAAACACCATATATTTT. As protein: CASSQEWQNSGNTIYF.

This clonotype was detected only a few times. The V and J genes are TRBV30 and TRBJ2-1; 7 nucleotides match TRBD2. The CDR3 sequence is 15 residues long. The germline V gene has CDR1 GTSNPN and CDR2 SVGIG (reference sequence). The V and J ends lost 0 bases and 10 bases, in that order; junction bases with no gene match: 12. DNA of the CDR3: TGTGCCTGGAGTGTACTGCAGGGACTACCTGGAGAGCAGTTCTTC. This sequence encodes CAWSVLQGLPGEQFF.

The sample holds many counts of this clonotype. This chain connects TRBV6-5 to TRBJ2-6; D remains unclear. The germline V and J ends were trimmed by 5 bases and 0 bases, with 11 bases remaining between them. This CDR3 spans 16 amino acids. In germline, CDR1 is MNHEY, CDR2 SVGAGI. The CDR3 protein is CASSTHHISGANVLTF. The CDR3 bases are TGTGCCAGCAGTACTCATCACATCTCTGGGGCCAACGTCCTGACTTTC.

The CDR3 spells CASQYRDSSYEQYF. The CDR3 coding sequence is TGTGCCAGCCAGTACAGGGATTCCTCCTACGAGCAGTACTTC. The rearrangement links TRBV7-2 to TRBJ2-7, with D possibly matching TRBD1 (6 bases). Germline lookup yields CDR1 SGHTA and CDR2 FQGNSA. Trimming removed 8 bases from V and 0 bases from J, with 14 bases in between. This CDR3 contains 14 residues.

This clonotype was recorded many times. The chain has TRBV3-1 and TRBJ1-1; D not resolved. The CDR3 length is 11 residues. Trimming pared 4 bases from V and 6 bases from J, leaving 6 bases between. Germline CDR1 LGHDT, CDR2 YNNKEL (reference sequence). CDR3 protein: CASSRAAEAFF. Written as DNA, the CDR3 is TGTGCCAGCAGCCGGGCGGCTGAAGCTTTCTTT.

The genes are TRBV7-9 and TRBJ2-7; 10 bases align to TRBD1. V gave up 5 bases and J gave up 6 bases; unmatched junction bases: 7. The germline V gene encodes CDR1 SEHNR and CDR2 FQNEAQ (reference sequence). This CDR3 region has 14 residues. CDR3 residues: CASSTWRDRGEQYF. CDR3 DNA: TGTGCCAGCAGCACCTGGAGGGACAGGGGCGAGCAGTACTTC.

This clonotype was detected many times. The rearrangement uses TRBV6-2 or TRBV6-3 and TRBJ2-3; D ambiguous. This CDR3 has 14 amino acids. Germline V CDR1 and CDR2: MNHEY, SVGEGT. Deletions cut 3 bases from V and 2 bases from J, with 9 bases between. The CDR3 protein is CASSYRHFTDTQYF. Written as DNA, the CDR3 is TGTGCCAGCAGTTATCGGCACTTCACAGATACGCAGTATTTT.

This clonotype rates as medium-sized. The chain recombines TRBV7-9 with TRBJ2-7; weak D call: TRBD2 (5 bases). This CDR3 region has 17 residues. V was trimmed by 8 bases and J by 0 bases, leaving 23 bases between them. Germline V lookup: CDR1 SEHNR, CDR2 FQNEAQ (reference sequence). The CDR3 DNA is TGTGCCAGCGACTTACAAGCCAACGACGGGAACTCCTACGAGCAGTACTTC. Encoded protein: CASDLQANDGNSYEQYF.

J is TRBJ1-6 and V is TRBV28; D is ambiguous. Looked up from germline, CDR1 is MDHEN and CDR2 is SYDVKM. This CDR3 region has 15 residues. V was clipped by 0 bases and J by 9 bases, with 12 bases between them. The CDR3 loop reads CASSLWGVEGSPLHF. Written as DNA, the CDR3 is TGTGCCAGCAGTTTATGGGGCGTGGAGGGTTCACCCCTCCACTTT. Full variable domain (remainder filled in from reference TRBV28 and TRBJ1-6): DVKVTQSSRYLVKRTGEKVFLECVQDMDHENMFWYRQDPGLGLRLIYFSYDVKMKEKGDIPEGYSVSREKKERFSLILESASTNQTSMYLCASSLWGVEGSPLHFGNGTRLTVT.

By its share, this clonotype is medium-sized. The gene calls are TRBV12-3 or TRBV12-4 and TRBJ2-1; 7 nucleotides agree with TRBD2. Unmatched junction bases numbered 8, after V lost 6 bases and J lost 9 bases. The CDR3 sequence is 13 residues long. Here the CDR3 DNA reads TGTGCCAGCAGCTCTCAATCGGGGGGTGAGCAGTTCTTC. Its protein is CASSSQSGGEQFF.

This clonotype occurred many times. V usage is TRBV18 and J usage is TRBJ2-7; either TRBD1 or TRBD2 may supply D (6 bases each). Trimming took off 5 bases at V and 5 bases at J, with 19 bases between the two ends. CDR3 length: 15 amino acids. Germline V CDR1 and CDR2: KGHSH, LQKENI. The CDR3 coding sequence is TGTGCCAGCTCATCCCCTCCCTCGGGGGCGGACGAGCAGTACTTC. As protein: CASSSPPSGADEQYF.

This clonotype has at least ten counts. The chain couples TRBV28 to TRBJ1-6; D is undetermined. Trimming took 3 bases from V and 10 from J, leaving 13 bases between them. CDR3 length: 14 amino acids. CDR1 and CDR2 from the germline V gene are MDHEN and SYDVKM. The CDR3 loop is CASSFGPAASPLHF. The CDR3, as DNA: TGTGCCAGCAGTTTTGGTCCGGCAGCGTCACCCCTCCACTTT.

This clonotype was recorded at least ten times. The chain employs TRBV7-3 and TRBJ1-2, with 8 bases aligning to TRBD1. V was pared by 4 bases and J by 13 bases, with 8 bases of the junction left unmatched. CDR1 is SGHTA and CDR2 is FQGTGA in the germline V gene. The CDR3 sequence is 12 residues long. This CDR3 is CASSSTDRVLTF. The DNA of the CDR3 is TGTGCCAGCAGCTCCACGGACAGGGTTCTCACCTTC.

Ten or more counts support this clonotype. The chain combines TRBV24-1 with TRBJ2-7, with 8 bases fitting TRBD1. There are 12 residues in the CDR3. V shed 5 bases, J shed 9 bases, and the junction held 5 bases outside the gene matches. Germline V lookup: CDR1 KGHDR, CDR2 SFDVKD. DNA of the CDR3: TGTGCCACCAGTGTAGACAGGGGCGCGCAGTACTTC. Its protein is CATSVDRGAQYF.

This clonotype was recorded many times. The gene calls are TRBV7-2 and TRBJ1-1; possible D gene TRBD1, 5 bases. V was shortened by 2 bases and J by 3 bases, with 10 bases between the two germline ends. CDR3 size: 14 residues. CDR1 and CDR2 (germline): SGHTA, FQGNSA. The CDR3 bases are TGTGCCAGCAGCTTATCTATACAGGACACTGAAGCTTTCTTT. Amino acids: CASSLSIQDTEAFF.

This clonotype was seen at least ten times. The rearrangement links TRBV7-2 to TRBJ2-1; 8 nucleotides match TRBD2. In germline, CDR1 is SGHTA, CDR2 FQGNSA. Trimming at V came to 2 bases and at J to 8 bases, leaving 11 bases not matched to a gene. The CDR3 is made up of 16 amino acids. The CDR3: CASSLNRGGRGDEQFF. The CDR3 DNA reads TGTGCCAGCAGCTTAAACCGGGGGGGCCGAGGGGATGAGCAGTTCTTC.

This clonotype occurred many times. V is TRBV28 and J is TRBJ1-1; the match to TRBD1 covers 9 bases. Losses at the gene ends were 4 bases for V and 7 bases for J; bases not matched to a gene: 13. The CDR3 loop spans 16 amino acids. The germline CDR1 and CDR2 sequences are MDHEN and SYDVKM. The CDR3 protein is CASSSSDRGVVDEAFF. For the CDR3, the DNA is TGTGCCAGCAGTTCGTCAGACAGGGGGGTTGTGGATGAAGCTTTCTTT. The variable domain in full, with the rest retrieved from reference TRBV28 and TRBJ1-1, is DVKVTQSSRYLVKRTGEKVFLECVQDMDHENMFWYRQDPGLGLRLIYFSYDVKMKEKGDIPEGYSVSREKKERFSLILESASTNQTSMYLCASSSSDRGVVDEAFFGQGTRLTVV.